Presented here are 15 T cell receptor beta chains from one specimen sequenced in a study of PD-L1 blockade in urothelial cancer. Produced via immunoSEQ multiplex PCR; TCRdb's table is partial and in-frame only. The repertoire holds about 36,000 clones, just over 35% seen once, with about 9.8% in the top ten. This sample comprised tumor tissue, obtained before atezolizumab (anti-PD-L1) treatment. These receptors all stem from a man between 60 and 75 years old with urothelial cancer.

This clone was seen repeatedly, ten times or more. An end of the junction does not agree with germline; a read error may underlie this. Some base could not be read or is ambiguous, and its residue is marked X. This chain uses TRBV6-8 with TRBJ2-5; D remains ambiguous. The CDR3 contains 12 residues. The germline gives CDR1 MNHGY, CDR2 SAAAGT. CDR3 DNA sequence: TGTGCCAGCGGAAGATCCCAAGAGAYCCAGTACTTC. As protein: CASGRSQEXQYF.

The V and J genes are TRBV15 and TRBJ1-5; 10 nucleotides match TRBD1. Germline CDR1 is LNHNV and CDR2 is YYDKDF (reference sequence). V gave up 0 bases and J gave up 7 bases; unmatched junction bases: 21. CDR3 length: 21 amino acids. The CDR3 sequence: CATSREPGTGDWYTSDQPQHF. CDR3 DNA sequence: TGTGCCACCAGCAGAGAACCAGGGACAGGGGATTGGTATACTAGCGACCAGCCCCAGCATTTT. Together with reference TRBV15 and TRBJ1-5, the CDR3 gives the full variable domain: DAMVIQNPRYQVTQFGKPVTLSCSQTLNHNVMYWYQQKSSQAPKLLFHYYDKDFNNEADTPDNFQSRRPNTSFCFLDIRSPGLGDTAMYLCATSREPGTGDWYTSDQPQHFGDGTRLSIL.

The chain couples TRBV19 to TRBJ2-7; 7 bases are a match to TRBD2. V was clipped by 6 bases and J by 1 base; unmatched bases: 12. Germline V gene sequence: CDR1 LNHDA, CDR2 SQIVND (reference sequence). CDR3 size: 16 residues. Here the CDR3 reads CASRPSPGAGSYEQYF. Written as DNA, the CDR3 is TGTGCCAGTAGACCGAGCCCAGGAGCGGGGTCCTACGAGCAGTACTTC. The full variable domain, its missing parts supplied by reference TRBV19 and TRBJ2-7, is DGGITQSPKYLFRKEGQNVTLSCEQNLNHDAMYWYRQDPGQGLRLIYYSQIVNDFQKGDIAEGYSVSREKKESFPLTVTSAQKNPTAFYLCASRPSPGAGSYEQYFGPGTRLTVT.

The chain combines TRBV6-7 with TRBJ2-1; weak D call: TRBD1 (5 bases). TRBV6-7 is assigned to the ORF class and has an uncertain function. CDR3 length equals 13 residues. The V and J ends lost 2 bases and 9 bases respectively, with 11 bases between them. CDR3 sequence: CASSYDRDSEQFF. CDR3 nucleotides: TGTGCCAGCAGTTACGATCGTGACAGTGAGCAGTTCTTC.

V and J are TRBV2 and TRBJ1-2, with D uncertain. The germline CDR1 and CDR2 sequences are SNHLY and FYNNEI. With 8 bases removed from V and 8 bases from J, the gap between germline ends came to 15 bases. The CDR3 sequence is 12 residues long. The CDR3 region is CASGETGYGYTF. As DNA, the CDR3 is TGTGCCAGCGGCGAAACGGGGTACGGCTACACCTTC.

This clone was seen more than once but under ten times. This chain joins TRBV28 and TRBJ2-1, with TRBD1 as a possible D gene (5 bases). Trimming cost V 5 bases and J 4 bases, with 18 bases left between them. The length of the CDR3 is 16 residues. Germline loops: CDR1 MDHEN, CDR2 SYDVKM. The CDR3 sequence: CASSTPKGLDYNEQFF. CDR3 DNA: TGTGCCAGCAGTACACCAAAGGGGCTGGATTACAATGAGCAGTTCTTC.

This clone came up once. The chain employs TRBV19 and TRBJ2-6; D may correspond to TRBD1 or TRBD2 (5 bases each). V was pared by 3 bases and J by 4 bases, with 13 bases between. Germline V gives CDR1 LNHDA, CDR2 SQIVND (reference sequence). This CDR3 has 16 residues. This chain's CDR3 is CASSIVGASGANVLTF. As DNA, the CDR3 is TGTGCCAGTAGTATCGTCGGGGCGTCCGGGGCCAACGTCCTGACTTTC.

This clone has a handful of counts. The chain carries TRBV29-1 and TRBJ2-1; no reliable D call. The V end was cut by 5 bases, the J end by 7 bases, with 12 bases between. Looked up from germline, CDR1 is SQVTM and CDR2 is ANQGSEA. This CDR3 has 12 amino acids. The chain's CDR3 is CSVIWARNEQFF. CDR3 nucleotide sequence: TGCAGCGTTATCTGGGCCAGGAATGAGCAGTTCTTC.

The rearrangement uses TRBV29-1 and TRBJ1-2; unclear D gene. The V gene lost 0 bases and the J gene lost 1 base, with 9 bases spanning the gap. The CDR3 sequence is 14 residues long. CDR1 and CDR2 from the germline V gene are SQVTM and ANQGSEA. CDR3 DNA: TGCAGCGTTGAAGATTCGGGGTTTAACTATGGCTACACCTTC. Translating gives CSVEDSGFNYGYTF.

This clone was detected only a few times. The chain couples TRBV28 to TRBJ1-4, with D unresolved. This CDR3 is 12 amino acids long. The germline V gene encodes CDR1 MDHEN and CDR2 SYDVKM. Between the trimmed V and J ends, which lost 6 bases and 5 bases, there was a span of 7 bases. The CDR3 DNA is TGTGCCAGCAGATTTGAGAATGAAAAACTGTTTTTT. As protein: CASRFENEKLFF.

The chain couples TRBV5-1 to TRBJ2-5, with unresolved D. The V end lost 0 bases, the J end lost 2 bases, and 11 bases lay between the germline ends. Per the germline V gene, CDR1 is SGHRS and CDR2 is YFSETQ. The length of the CDR3 is 15 residues. The CDR3 DNA reads TGCGCCAGCAGCTTGGCCGCGCAACCTCAAGAGACCCAGTACTTC. The encoded protein is CASSLAAQPQETQYF.

This clone was counted only a few times. The chain recombines TRBV28 with TRBJ2-5; TRBD2 matches at 14 bases. The V and J ends lost 5 bases and 1 base, in that order; junction bases with no gene match: 9. Germline loops: CDR1 MDHEN, CDR2 SYDVKM. The CDR3 runs to 18 residues. For the CDR3, the DNA is TGTGCCAGCAGTCTGACTAGCGGGAGGGCCTCACCCCAAGAGACCCAGTACTTC. Translated, it gives CASSLTSGRASPQETQYF.

In its sample, this clone is large. The rearrangement uses TRBV11-3 and TRBJ1-4; 11 bases agree with TRBD1. This CDR3 comprises 18 residues. J gave up 5 bases and V 5 bases, and 13 bases lay outside the gene matches. Germline assignment: CDR1 SGHNT and CDR2 YENEEA. The CDR3 sequence: CASSTPGQGVEGNEKLFF. The CDR3 DNA is TGTGCCAGCAGCACCCCGGGACAGGGGGTTGAAGGGAATGAAAAACTGTTTTTT.

This clone was recorded many times. The chain couples TRBV6-8 to TRBJ1-2, with D perhaps matching TRBD1 (6 bases). CDR1 is MNHGY, CDR2 SAAAGT, per germline. V was cut by 5 bases and J by 4 bases, with 11 bases left in between. The CDR3 spans 13 residues. CDR3 amino acids: CASSLTGTYGYTF. The CDR3 DNA reads as TGTGCCAGCAGTCTTACAGGGACCTATGGCTACACCTTC.

This chain links TRBV6-8 with TRBJ2-6; 7 nucleotides line up with TRBD2. CDR3 length: 18 amino acids. V shed 5 bases and J 4 bases; nucleotides not matched to a gene: 14. Germline values: CDR1 MNHGY, CDR2 SAAAGT. CDR3 protein: CASSPLLAGVGGANVLTF. Here the CDR3 DNA reads TGTGCCAGCAGTCCTCTCCTGGCGGGAGTGGGGGGGGCCAACGTCCTGACTTTC.